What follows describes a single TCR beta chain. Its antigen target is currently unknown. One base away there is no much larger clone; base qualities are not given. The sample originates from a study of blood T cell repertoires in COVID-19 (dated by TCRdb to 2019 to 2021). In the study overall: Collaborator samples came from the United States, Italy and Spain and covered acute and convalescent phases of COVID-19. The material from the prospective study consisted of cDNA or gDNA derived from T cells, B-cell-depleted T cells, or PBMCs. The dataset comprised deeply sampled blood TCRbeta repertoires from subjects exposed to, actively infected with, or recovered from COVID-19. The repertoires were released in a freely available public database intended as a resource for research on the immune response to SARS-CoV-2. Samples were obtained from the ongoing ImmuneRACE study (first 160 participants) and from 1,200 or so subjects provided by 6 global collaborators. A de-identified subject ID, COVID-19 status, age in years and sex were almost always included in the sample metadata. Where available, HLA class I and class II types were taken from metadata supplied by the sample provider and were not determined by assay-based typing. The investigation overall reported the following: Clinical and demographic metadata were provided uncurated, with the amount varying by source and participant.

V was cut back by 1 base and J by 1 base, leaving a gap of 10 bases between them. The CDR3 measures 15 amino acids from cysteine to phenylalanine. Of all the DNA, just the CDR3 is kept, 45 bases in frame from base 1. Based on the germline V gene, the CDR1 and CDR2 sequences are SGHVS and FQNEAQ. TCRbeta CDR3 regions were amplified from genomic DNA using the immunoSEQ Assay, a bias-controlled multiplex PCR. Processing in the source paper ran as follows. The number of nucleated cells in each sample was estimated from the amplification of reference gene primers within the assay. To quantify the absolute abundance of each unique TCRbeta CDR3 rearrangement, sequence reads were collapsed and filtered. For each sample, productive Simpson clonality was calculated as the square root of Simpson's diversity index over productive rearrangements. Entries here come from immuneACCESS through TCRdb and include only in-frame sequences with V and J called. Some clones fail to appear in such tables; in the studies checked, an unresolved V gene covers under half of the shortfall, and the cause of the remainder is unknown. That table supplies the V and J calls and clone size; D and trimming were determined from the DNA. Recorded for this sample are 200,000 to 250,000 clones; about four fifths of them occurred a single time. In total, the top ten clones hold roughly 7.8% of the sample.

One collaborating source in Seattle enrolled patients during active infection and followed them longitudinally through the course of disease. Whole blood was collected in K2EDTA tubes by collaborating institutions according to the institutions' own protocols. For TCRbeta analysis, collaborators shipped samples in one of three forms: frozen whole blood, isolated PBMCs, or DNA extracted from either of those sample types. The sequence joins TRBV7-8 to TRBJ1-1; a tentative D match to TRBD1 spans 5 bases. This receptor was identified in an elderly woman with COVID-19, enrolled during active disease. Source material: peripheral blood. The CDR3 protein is CASSLVTGQNTEAFF. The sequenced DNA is TGTGCCAGCAGCTTAGTAACAGGTCAGAACACTGAAGCTTTCTTT.